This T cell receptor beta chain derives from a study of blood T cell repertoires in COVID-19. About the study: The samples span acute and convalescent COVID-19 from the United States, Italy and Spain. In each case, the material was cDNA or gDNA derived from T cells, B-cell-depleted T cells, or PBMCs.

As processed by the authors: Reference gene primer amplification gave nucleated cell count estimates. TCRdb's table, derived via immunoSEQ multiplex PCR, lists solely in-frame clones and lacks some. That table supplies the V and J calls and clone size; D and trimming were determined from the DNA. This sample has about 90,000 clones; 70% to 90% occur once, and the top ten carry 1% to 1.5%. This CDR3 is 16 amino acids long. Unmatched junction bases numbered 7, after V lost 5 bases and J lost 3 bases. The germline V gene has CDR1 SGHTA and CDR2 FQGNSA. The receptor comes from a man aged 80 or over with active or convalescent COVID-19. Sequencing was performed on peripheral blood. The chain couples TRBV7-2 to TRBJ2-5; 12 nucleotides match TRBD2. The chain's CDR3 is CASSQGLAGGEETQYF. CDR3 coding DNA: TGTGCCAGCAGCCAGGGTCTAGCGGGAGGGGAAGAGACCCAGTACTTC.